The 16 T cell receptor beta chains reported below all come from one sample, sequenced in a study of T cell responses to AZD1222 COVID-19 vaccine. Libraries were prepared by immunoSEQ multiplex PCR; TCRdb keeps only in-frame clonotypes and omits some of them. Of about 180,000 clones listed, 94% are singletons. This specimen was peripheral blood, taken 28 days after the second AZD1222 dose. The receptor set was obtained from an adult who received the AZD1222 COVID-19 vaccine.

The V gene is TRBV27, the J gene TRBJ2-3; no definite D call. The germline gives CDR1 MNHEY, CDR2 SMNVEV (reference sequence). The CDR3 extends over 15 amino acids. Trimming took off 1 base at V and 1 base at J, with 9 bases between the two ends. The CDR3 loop is CASSLWGGGTDTQYF. The CDR3 region has the DNA TGTGCCAGCAGTTTATGGGGTGGGGGCACAGATACGCAGTATTTT.

The rearrangement joins TRBV30 to TRBJ1-5; D remains ambiguous. V lost 0 bases to trimming and J lost 4 bases, with 4 bases between them. This CDR3 spans 12 amino acids. The germline V gene has CDR1 GTSNPN and CDR2 SVGIG (reference sequence). CDR3 protein: CAWSVGNQPQHF. CDR3 nucleotides: TGTGCCTGGAGTGTAGGTAATCAGCCCCAGCATTTT. The variable domain in full, with the rest retrieved from reference TRBV30 and TRBJ1-5, is SQTIHQWPATLVQPVGSPLSLECTVEGTSNPNLYWYRQAAGRGLQLLFYSVGIGQISSEVPQNLSASRPQDRQFILSSKKLLLSDSGFYLCAWSVGNQPQHFGDGTRLSIL.

V gene TRBV5-1 combines with J gene TRBJ2-4; D gene unclear. Germline CDR1 SGHRS, CDR2 YFSETQ. The CDR3 sequence is 11 residues long. Between the trimmed V and J ends, which lost 2 bases and 5 bases, there was a span of 2 bases. CDR3 nucleotides: TGCGCCAGCAGCTTCCAAAACATTCAGTACTTC. Translation gives CASSFQNIQYF.

This chain's CDR3 is CAISRGLSSGELFF. In nucleotides, the CDR3 is TGTGCCATCAGTAGAGGACTCTCCTCCGGGGAGCTGTTTTTT. This chain links TRBV10-3 with TRBJ2-2; a weak D match, TRBD2 (5 bases). CDR1 is ENHRY and CDR2 is SYGVKD in the germline V gene. The ends were cut back, 5 bases at V and 6 bases at J, with 13 bases in the middle. The CDR3 extends over 14 amino acids.

This rearrangement joins TRBV5-6 to TRBJ2-4; D uncertain. CDR1 and CDR2 (germline): SGHDT, YYEEEE. Trimming removed 0 bases at V and 1 base at J, with 8 bases between. The CDR3 is 15 residues long. The CDR3 is CASSLAGAAKNIQYF. DNA for the CDR3: TGTGCCAGCAGCTTGGCAGGAGCGGCCAAAAACATTCAGTACTTC.

The CDR3 is CASSFILRNTIYF. The CDR3, as DNA: TGTGCCAGCAGCTTCATCCTACGAAACACCATATATTTT. V gene TRBV7-2 combines with J gene TRBJ1-3; D unresolved. Germline CDR1 reads SGHTA; CDR2 reads FQGNSA. The CDR3 runs to 13 residues. V lost 3 bases and J lost 5, with 8 bases in between.

The rearrangement joins TRBV7-2 to TRBJ1-2; no clear D gene. The CDR3 consists of 13 residues. Germline assignment: CDR1 SGHTA and CDR2 FQGNSA. The germline V and J ends were trimmed by 2 bases and 1 base, with 5 bases remaining between them. This CDR3 is CASSLIYNYGYTF. Written as DNA, the CDR3 is TGTGCCAGCAGCTTAATTTATAACTATGGCTACACCTTC.

The chain uses TRBV12-3 or TRBV12-4 and TRBJ1-1; D call uncertain. CDR3 length: 12 amino acids. The V gene lost 5 bases and the J gene lost 2 bases, with 6 bases spanning the gap. The CDR3 bases are TGTGCCAGCAGTCCACCAAACACTGAAGCTTTCTTT. Translated: CASSPPNTEAFF.

The J gene is TRBJ1-4, the V gene TRBV16; D is perhaps TRBD1 (6 bases). Germline loops: CDR1 KGHSY, CDR2 FQNENV. Trimming stripped 1 base from V and 0 bases from J, with 9 bases between. The CDR3 length is 16 residues. CDR3 region: CASSQYRQATNEKLFF. DNA of the CDR3: TGTGCCAGCAGCCAATATCGACAGGCAACTAATGAAAAACTGTTTTTT.

V gene TRBV2 combines with J gene TRBJ1-2; D gene ambiguous. The CDR3 loop spans 13 amino acids. The germline V gene has CDR1 SNHLY and CDR2 FYNNEI. With 0 bases removed from V and 7 bases from J, the gap between germline ends came to 9 bases. The CDR3 loop reads CASSEAWSTGYTF. The CDR3 region has the DNA TGTGCCAGCAGTGAAGCATGGAGTACTGGCTACACCTTC. The full variable domain, completed using reference TRBV2 and TRBJ1-2, is EPEVTQTPSHQVTQMGQEVILRCVPISNHLYFYWYRQILGQKVEFLVSFYNNEISEKSEIFDDQFSVERPDGSNFTLKIRSTKLEDSAMYFCASSEAWSTGYTFGSGTRLTVV.

The chain carries TRBV28 and TRBJ1-2; 9 bases match TRBD1. Germline V lookup: CDR1 MDHEN, CDR2 SYDVKM. This CDR3 is 14 amino acids long. The ends lost 5 bases at V and 4 bases at J; junction bases unmatched: 5. DNA of the CDR3: TGTGCCAGCAGTAACAGGGGGCGAGGCTATGGCTACACCTTC. Its translation: CASSNRGRGYGYTF.

The chain is built from TRBV19 and TRBJ2-3; 13 bases match TRBD2. This CDR3 has 18 residues. The ends lost 5 bases at V and 0 bases at J; junction bases unmatched: 8. Germline lookup yields CDR1 LNHDA and CDR2 SQIVND (reference sequence). The CDR3 reads CASSGGLAGVPSTDTQYF. The CDR3 nucleotides are TGTGCCAGTAGTGGCGGACTAGCGGGAGTCCCTAGCACAGATACGCAGTATTTT.

The genes are TRBV12-3 or TRBV12-4 and TRBJ1-1; no clear D. The CDR3 runs to 11 residues. V lost 3 bases, J lost 7 bases, and 6 bases lay in between. This CDR3 is CASSFGFEAFF. In DNA, the CDR3 is TGTGCCAGCAGTTTCGGTTTTGAAGCTTTCTTT.

This CDR3 reads CASSFNGEPQHF. In DNA form, the CDR3 reads TGTGCCAGCAGTTTCAATGGGGAGCCCCAGCATTTT. The chain joins TRBV6-5 to TRBJ1-5; the D is unclear. CDR1 and CDR2 (germline): MNHEY, SVGAGI. V gave up 4 bases and J gave up 8 bases, with 9 bases separating them. This CDR3 spans 12 amino acids.

The chain employs TRBV9 and TRBJ1-1; 7 bases match TRBD1. J lost 0 bases, V lost 3 bases, and 8 bases had no gene match. The length of the CDR3 is 16 residues. CDR1 SGDLS and CDR2 YYNGEE come from the germline V gene. CDR3 amino acids: CASSATGVWMNTEAFF. In nucleotides, the CDR3 is TGTGCCAGCAGCGCCACAGGGGTATGGATGAACACTGAAGCTTTCTTT. The full variable domain, with the rest looked up from reference TRBV9 and TRBJ1-1, is DSGVTQTPKHLITATGQRVTLRCSPRSGDLSVYWYQQSLDQGLQFLIQYYNGEERAKGNILERFSAQQFPDLHSELNLSSLELGDSALYFCASSATGVWMNTEAFFGQGTRLTVV.

This chain links TRBV6-1 with TRBJ1-5, with D perhaps matching TRBD1 (5 bases). CDR1 is MNHNS, CDR2 SASEGT, per germline. Trimming removed 2 bases from V and 2 bases from J, with 7 bases in between. The CDR3 has 14 amino acids. CDR3 protein: CASSELGGNQPQHF. CDR3 DNA: TGTGCCAGCAGTGAACTGGGGGGCAATCAGCCCCAGCATTTT.